Presented here are 30 T cell receptor beta chains from one specimen sequenced in a study of T cells after yellow fever vaccination. TCRdb itself ran the 5' RACE reads through MiXCR, one entry per CDR3 protein. Seen here are some 320,000 distinct CDR3 sequences, 3.5% to 4.5% observed once, and the top ten hold around 19%. Specimen: PBMCs, collected 15 days after the yellow fever booster vaccination. Receptor source: a young man who received the YFV17D yellow fever vaccine.

This clonotype was recorded at least ten times. The chain recombines TRBV20-1 with TRBJ2-4; no reliable D call. This CDR3 is built from 13 residues. The germline gives CDR1 DFQATT, CDR2 SNEGSKA (reference sequence). V lost 6 bases and J lost 0, with 9 bases in between. The CDR3 DNA sequence: TGCAGTGCCCCACGGGCAGCCAAAAACATTCAGTACTTC. It is translated as CSAPRAAKNIQYF.

The chain employs TRBV20-1 and TRBJ1-2; D is uncertain. The CDR3 has 13 residues. CDR1 is DFQATT and CDR2 is SNEGSKA in the germline V gene (reference sequence). V was pared by 1 base and J by 3 bases, with 9 bases between. CDR3 sequence: CSARGHGDYGYTF. The CDR3 bases are TGCAGTGCTAGAGGGCACGGGGACTATGGCTACACCTTC.

In this sample, this clonotype turned up many times. The chain is built from TRBV7-2 and TRBJ2-5; 9 bases map to TRBD1. The CDR3 totals 17 residues. Germline values: CDR1 SGHTA, CDR2 FQGNSA. V lost 0 bases, J lost 5 bases, and 10 bases stayed unmatched. Written as DNA, the CDR3 is TGTGCCAGCAGCTTAGCGCCGGGACAGGGCCTCGACGAGACCCAGTACTTC. Protein product: CASSLAPGQGLDETQYF.

The table lists this clonotype with many counts. The rearrangement uses TRBV20-1 and TRBJ2-2, with TRBD2 as a possible D gene (5 bases). The CDR3 extends over 16 amino acids. Germline assignment: CDR1 DFQATT and CDR2 SNEGSKA (reference sequence). V gave up 0 bases and J gave up 1 base, with 12 bases separating them. This CDR3 is CSARDPNGVNTGELFF. CDR3 in DNA: TGCAGTGCTAGAGATCCCAACGGGGTGAACACCGGGGAGCTGTTTTTT.

The rearrangement joins TRBV14 to TRBJ2-3; unclear D gene. The CDR3 is 12 residues long. The germline gives CDR1 SGHDN, CDR2 FVKESK. V shed 1 base and J shed 6 bases, with 5 bases lying between them. The chain's CDR3 is CASSQVSDTQYF. For the CDR3, the DNA is TGTGCCAGCAGCCAAGTTTCGGATACGCAGTATTTT.

At least ten counts were recorded for this clonotype. The chain combines TRBV4-3 with TRBJ1-2; the D is unclear. CDR1 LGHNA and CDR2 YSLEER come from the germline V gene. The length of the CDR3 is 15 residues. Between the trimmed V and J ends, which lost 1 base and 4 bases, there was a span of 13 bases. Here the CDR3 reads CASSQGIYRRYGYTF. The DNA of the CDR3 is TGCGCCAGCAGCCAAGGAATCTACCGGCGCTATGGCTACACCTTC.

This clonotype has a count of ten or more. J is TRBJ1-5 and V is TRBV6-5; D might be TRBD1 (5 bases). The V end lost 5 bases, the J end lost 6 bases, and 14 bases lay between the germline ends. Per germline, CDR1 MNHEY and CDR2 SVGAGI. The CDR3 totals 14 residues. CDR3 sequence (DNA): TGTGCCAGCAGTACCAAGGGGATGGGTCAGCCCCAGCATTTT. Protein: CASSTKGMGQPQHF.

The rearrangement joins TRBV24-1 to TRBJ2-1; maybe TRBD2 (7 bases). Germline V gene data show CDR1 as KGHDR and CDR2 as SFDVKD. CDR3 length: 16 amino acids. Deletions cut 5 bases from V and 3 bases from J, with 16 bases between. This CDR3 reads CATSAVVGGRYNEQFF. As DNA, the CDR3 is TGTGCCACCAGTGCCGTTGTGGGGGGGCGCTACAATGAGCAGTTCTTC.

The gene calls are TRBV5-6 and TRBJ2-3; TRBD2 might be the D (5 bases). Germline lookup yields CDR1 SGHDT and CDR2 YYEEEE. V was cut by 1 base and J by 0 bases, with 12 bases left in between. This CDR3 is 16 amino acids long. CDR3 bases: TGTGCCAGCAGCTTGTCCGGGGAATCTAGCACAGATACGCAGTATTTT. This encodes CASSLSGESSTDTQYF. Looking up the rest from reference TRBV5-6 and TRBJ2-3 gives the full variable domain: DAGVTQSPTHLIKTRGQQVTLRCSPKSGHDTVSWYQQALGQGPQFIFQYYEEEERQRGNFPDRFSGHQFPNYSSELNVNALLLGDSALYLCASSLSGESSTDTQYFGPGTRLTVL.

This clonotype was counted many times. V usage is TRBV12-3 or TRBV12-4 and J usage is TRBJ1-1, with a possible D match to TRBD1 (5 bases). Trimming removed 1 base from V and 7 bases from J, with 10 bases in between. This CDR3 comprises 13 residues. The CDR3 DNA reads as TGTGCCAGCAGTTTAGGAGGGGCCAATGAAGCTTTCTTT. Translated, it gives CASSLGGANEAFF.

The chain uses TRBV19 and TRBJ1-5; 7 bases line up with TRBD1. The CDR3 runs 13 residues. Unmatched junction bases numbered 4, after V lost 7 bases and J lost 4 bases. The germline V gene encodes CDR1 LNHDA and CDR2 SQIVND (reference sequence). The CDR3 protein is CASNLRGNQPQHF. The CDR3 DNA reads as TGTGCCAGTAACCTCAGGGGGAATCAGCCCCAGCATTTT.

The chain uses TRBV4-3 and TRBJ1-4; TRBD1 matches 8 bases. Trimming cost V 0 bases and J 8 bases; bases outside gene matches: 5. This CDR3 region has 15 residues. In germline, CDR1 is LGHNA, CDR2 YSLEER. CDR3 region: CASSQEPGGREKLFF. The CDR3 nucleotides read TGCGCCAGCAGCCAAGAGCCAGGGGGCCGGGAAAAACTGTTTTTT.

The sample holds many counts of this clonotype. This sequence joins TRBV11-1 and TRBJ2-7, with no clear D. V shed 4 bases and J shed 4 bases, with 17 bases lying between them. This CDR3 contains 15 residues. Germline CDR1 SGHAT, CDR2 FQDESV (reference sequence). CDR3 nucleotides: TGTGCCAGCAGCTCCGAATCGGACGGACCATACGAGCAGTACGTC. This sequence encodes CASSSESDGPYEQYV.

The genes are TRBV7-9 and TRBJ1-1, with a tentative D call TRBD1 (6 bases). The CDR3 extends over 14 amino acids. CDR1 SEHNR and CDR2 FQNEAQ come from the germline V gene (reference sequence). The V end lost 6 bases, the J end lost 7 bases, and 18 bases lay between the germline ends. Written as DNA, the CDR3 is TGTGCCAGCAGTCCCACGATGGGGGCCCTTGAAGCTTTCTTT. Translating gives CASSPTMGALEAFF.

The CDR3 nucleotides read TGTGCCAGCAGCCGGGACAGGATAAATTCACCCCTCCACTTT. Its protein is CASSRDRINSPLHF. J is TRBJ1-6 and V is TRBV7-2, with 8 bases lining up with TRBD1. The CDR3 spans 14 residues. Germline assignment: CDR1 SGHTA and CDR2 FQGNSA. Losses at the gene ends were 5 bases for V and 7 bases for J; bases not matched to a gene: 4.

The rearrangement links TRBV6-6 to TRBJ1-4; the D gene is possibly TRBD1 (5 bases). Between the trimmed V and J ends, which lost 0 bases and 7 bases, there was a span of 15 bases. The CDR3 totals 16 residues. Germline-derived CDR1 and CDR2 are MNHNY and SVGAGI (reference sequence). In nucleotides, the CDR3 is TGTGCCAGCAGTTACTCGAGAGGGGTCGGGGGTGAAAAACTGTTTTTT. Translating it yields CASSYSRGVGGEKLFF.

The V and J genes are TRBV20-1 and TRBJ2-5, with TRBD1 matching 11 bases. With 0 bases clipped from V and 11 bases from J, the junction kept 5 bases outside the gene matches. Per the germline V gene, CDR1 is DFQATT and CDR2 is SNEGSKA (reference sequence). The CDR3 sequence is 13 residues long. The CDR3 loop reads CSARDSGQGVQYF. CDR3 DNA sequence: TGCAGTGCTAGAGATTCGGGACAGGGGGTTCAGTACTTC.

The V and J genes are TRBV7-2 and TRBJ2-5; no clear D gene. V lost 1 base, J lost 7 bases, and 13 bases lay in between. CDR3 length equals 14 residues. CDR1 is SGHTA, CDR2 FQGNSA, per germline. This CDR3 is CASSLVGSAWTQYF. The CDR3, as DNA: TGTGCCAGCAGCTTAGTGGGAAGTGCGTGGACCCAGTACTTC.

A few counts support this clonotype. This chain joins TRBV7-2 and TRBJ1-6; D possibly corresponds to TRBD1 (5 bases). The germline V gene has CDR1 SGHTA and CDR2 FQGNSA. The CDR3 length is 15 residues. V lost 1 base and J 11 bases, leaving 15 bases between the germline ends. The CDR3 DNA follows: TGTGCCAGCAGCTTAGGGGTGTCAGGGAGGCCACCCCTCCACTTT. The encoded protein is CASSLGVSGRPPLHF.

This clonotype was seen a handful of times. V is TRBV12-3 or TRBV12-4 and J is TRBJ1-6; tentative D call: TRBD1 (5 bases). Deletions cut 5 bases from V and 7 bases from J, with 15 bases between. The CDR3 is 15 amino acids. This CDR3 reads CASSPPGSGNSPLHF. CDR3 nucleotides: TGTGCCAGCAGTCCGCCAGGGTCGGGGAATTCACCCCTCCACTTT.

The sample holds many counts of this clonotype. V is TRBV20-1 and J is TRBJ2-7; maybe TRBD2 (7 bases). With 0 bases removed from V and 6 bases from J, the gap between germline ends came to 18 bases. CDR1 and CDR2 from the germline V gene are DFQATT and SNEGSKA (reference sequence). This CDR3 contains 15 residues. CDR3 bases: TGCAGTGCTAGAGACCCACTGGGGGGGCCCAGCGAGCAGTACTTC. It is translated as CSARDPLGGPSEQYF.

The rearrangement joins TRBV25-1 to TRBJ2-4; D not certain. There are 15 residues in the CDR3. Deletions cut 0 bases from V and 2 bases from J, with 8 bases between. Germline V lookup: CDR1 MGHDK, CDR2 SYGVNS. The CDR3 DNA is TGTGCCAGCAGTGAATACGGAGAGTCCAAAAACATTCAGTACTTC. The encoded protein is CASSEYGESKNIQYF.

There are many counts of this clonotype. This chain joins TRBV7-8 and TRBJ1-1; D is undetermined. Trimming removed 3 bases at V and 13 bases at J, with 21 bases between. CDR3 length: 14 residues. The V gene's germline CDR1 is SGHVS and CDR2 FQNEAQ. The CDR3 bases are TGTGCCAGCAGCTTCGAGTCGGGGTACATCGGGAGTTTCTTT. It is translated as CASSFESGYIGSFF. Filled out from reference TRBV7-8 and TRBJ1-1, the complete variable domain reads GAGVSQSPRYKVAKRGQDVALRCDPISGHVSLFWYQQALGQGPEFLTYFQNEAQLDKSGLPSDRFFAERPEGSVSTLKIQRTQQEDSAVYLCASSFESGYIGSFFGQGTRLTVV.

This chain links TRBV5-6 with TRBJ2-4; a possible D gene is TRBD1 (6 bases). Germline assignment: CDR1 SGHDT and CDR2 YYEEEE. This CDR3 contains 13 residues. Deletions cut 4 bases from V and 9 bases from J, with 14 bases between. The CDR3 nucleotides are TGTGCCAGCAGCCCAGGGGCGTCGGTCATTCAGTACTTC. Its translation is CASSPGASVIQYF.

At least ten counts were recorded for this clonotype. The rearrangement joins TRBV7-6 to TRBJ2-5, with 7 bases matching TRBD1. Germline values: CDR1 SGHVS, CDR2 FNYEAQ. CDR3 size: 20 residues. The ends lost 5 bases at V and 5 bases at J; junction bases unmatched: 26. The DNA of the CDR3 is TGTGCCAGCAGCCACCACACTCGCACAGGGGCCGCAGGAAGTGCGGAGACCCAGTACTTC. Translated: CASSHHTRTGAAGSAETQYF.

The sample holds a few counts of this clonotype. The chain uses TRBV3-1 and TRBJ1-1, with a tentative D call TRBD1 (5 bases). Germline values: CDR1 LGHDT, CDR2 YNNKEL (reference sequence). This CDR3 is 14 amino acids long. The V and J ends lost 3 bases and 7 bases respectively, with 15 bases between them. CDR3 nucleotides: TGTGCCAGCAGCCATAATACAGGATCAGGTGAAGCTTTCTTT. The encoded protein is CASSHNTGSGEAFF. Together with reference TRBV3-1 and TRBJ1-1, the CDR3 gives the full variable domain: DTAVSQTPKYLVTQMGNDKSIKCEQNLGHDTMYWYKQDSKKFLKIMFSYNNKELIINETVPNRFSPKSPDKAHLNLHINSLELGDSAVYFCASSHNTGSGEAFFGQGTRLTVV.

This chain joins TRBV28 and TRBJ1-1, with D unresolved. Germline V gene sequence: CDR1 MDHEN, CDR2 SYDVKM. CDR3 length equals 15 residues. V lost 1 base to trimming and J lost 0 bases, with 9 bases between them. Written as DNA, the CDR3 is TGTGCCAGCAGTTTATTTACTCGGGTGAACACTGAAGCTTTCTTT. This gives the protein CASSLFTRVNTEAFF. The full variable domain, completed using reference TRBV28 and TRBJ1-1, is DVKVTQSSRYLVKRTGEKVFLECVQDMDHENMFWYRQDPGLGLRLIYFSYDVKMKEKGDIPEGYSVSREKKERFSLILESASTNQTSMYLCASSLFTRVNTEAFFGQGTRLTVV.

The sample holds many counts of this clonotype. This chain links TRBV10-3 with TRBJ2-3, with D possibly matching TRBD2 (5 bases). V lost 5 bases, J lost 4 bases, and 10 bases lay in between. This CDR3 spans 13 amino acids. CDR1 and CDR2 (germline): ENHRY, SYGVKD. CDR3 protein: CAISSLASDTQYF. The CDR3 DNA is TGTGCCATCAGTTCCCTAGCATCAGATACGCAGTATTTT.

This clonotype was counted ten times or more. V usage is TRBV10-3 and J usage is TRBJ2-3, with a tentative D call TRBD1 (6 bases). CDR1 is ENHRY and CDR2 is SYGVKD in the germline V gene. The CDR3 runs 12 residues. Trimming shortened V by 10 bases and J by 6 bases, and 14 bases separated the two germline ends. CDR3 sequence: CATDGQSDTQYF. The CDR3 region has the DNA TGTGCCACAGACGGACAGAGCGATACGCAGTATTTT.

This clonotype was detected many times. The chain links TRBV4-3 to TRBJ1-6, with D possibly being TRBD1 (6 bases). This CDR3 contains 14 residues. Germline V gene sequence: CDR1 LGHNA, CDR2 YSLEER. V lost 5 bases, J lost 10 bases, and 15 bases lay in between. In nucleotides, the CDR3 is TGCGCCAGCAGCTCCCGCGGGGGCGAATCACCCCTCCACTTT. The encoded protein is CASSSRGGESPLHF.